The T cell receptor beta chain described here comes from a study of blood T cell repertoires in COVID-19. Sequenced by immunoSEQ multiplex PCR; TCRdb stores in-frame clones only, minus some. The profile shows 200,000 to 250,000 clones, over 75% of them singletons. This CDR3 is built from 13 residues. Germline-derived CDR1 and CDR2 are SGHRS and YFSETQ. Trimming stripped 0 bases from V and 2 bases from J, with 5 bases between. Sequenced input: peripheral blood. The V and J genes are TRBV5-1 and TRBJ2-5; possibly TRBD1 for D (5 bases). The receptor's source is a man aged 30 to 39 who had recovered from COVID-19. The CDR3 DNA sequence: TGCGCCAGCAGCTTGGGACAGCAAGAGACCCAGTACTTC. Its protein product is CASSLGQQETQYF.